Listed here are 20 T cell receptor beta chains from one sample, sequenced in a study of T-cell memory formation after mild COVID-19. MiXCR was run by TCRdb on the 5' RACE reads, yielding one entry per CDR3 protein. The table includes approximately 300,000 distinct CDR3 sequences, about a sixth detected once. Material: PBMCs or a T cell subset sorted from them (not recorded which). The receptors were gathered from a young man who had mild COVID-19 (a few samples of this study predate the infection). Cell type and time point are not known.

This clonotype showed up many times. One end of the junction is discordant with germline, which a read error may explain. The gene calls are TRBV11-2 and TRBJ2-6; D is unclear. CDR3 length: 13 residues. Germline CDR1 SGHAT, CDR2 FQNNGV. This CDR3 is CASRFSGANVLTF. The CDR3 region has the DNA TGTGCCAGCCGCTTCTCTGGGGCCAACGTCCTGACTTTC.

The rearrangement uses TRBV6-2 or TRBV6-3 and TRBJ2-3; 8 bases fit TRBD2. The germline V gene has CDR1 MNHEY and CDR2 SVGEGT. The CDR3 runs to 15 residues. J was trimmed by 3 bases and V by 5 bases; bases with no gene match: 7. The CDR3, as DNA: TGTGCCAGCAGTGCCCCACTAGCGGCTACAGATACGCAGTATTTT. Encoded protein: CASSAPLAATDTQYF.

This clonotype has only a few counts. J is TRBJ1-2 and V is TRBV7-2, with D possibly TRBD1 on 5 matching bases. Germline CDR1 SGHTA, CDR2 FQGNSA. This CDR3 spans 13 amino acids. Between the trimmed V and J ends, which lost 6 bases and 3 bases, there was a span of 11 bases. Here the CDR3 DNA reads TGTGCCAGCAGGACCGGGACGGACTATGGCTACACCTTC. It translates to CASRTGTDYGYTF.

This clonotype was observed a few times. The V gene is TRBV7-2, the J gene TRBJ2-3, with 13 bases identical to TRBD2. The CDR3 runs to 16 residues. Germline V gene data show CDR1 as SGHTA and CDR2 as FQGNSA. The V and J ends lost 2 bases and 6 bases, in that order; junction bases with no gene match: 5. CDR3 loop: CASSLRLAGGGDTQYF. CDR3 nucleotides: TGTGCCAGCAGCTTACGACTAGCGGGGGGTGGCGATACGCAGTATTTT.

The chain uses TRBV12-3 or TRBV12-4 and TRBJ2-3; TRBD1 might be the D (5 bases). The CDR3 runs to 12 residues. The V and J ends lost 5 bases and 6 bases respectively, with 9 bases between them. The chain's CDR3 is CASSHPGDTQYF. The CDR3 bases are TGTGCCAGCAGTCACCCAGGGGATACGCAGTATTTT.

The chain couples TRBV9 to TRBJ2-3; D gene uncertain. The germline gives CDR1 SGDLS, CDR2 YYNGEE. CDR3 size: 15 residues. V lost 4 bases, J lost 0 bases, and 12 bases lay in between. As DNA, the CDR3 is TGTGCCAGCAGCCCCCAACCTCAGAGCACAGATACGCAGTATTTT. It is translated as CASSPQPQSTDTQYF.

This chain uses TRBV24-1 with TRBJ2-3, with a tentative D call TRBD1 (6 bases). Looked up from germline, CDR1 is KGHDR and CDR2 is SFDVKD. Trimming shortened V by 2 bases and J by 6 bases, and 8 bases separated the two germline ends. The CDR3 totals 13 residues. The CDR3 sequence: CATSDWTEDTQYF. In DNA, the CDR3 is TGTGCCACCAGTGATTGGACAGAGGATACGCAGTATTTT.

CDR3 nucleotides: TGTGCCAGCAGTTCGATTCCTAATCTGTATCAGCCCCAGCATTTT. This sequence encodes CASSSIPNLYQPQHF. J is TRBJ1-5 and V is TRBV12-3 or TRBV12-4, with no clear D. The CDR3 is made up of 15 amino acids. Trimming took 4 bases from V and 5 from J, leaving 15 bases between them.

The chain couples TRBV7-8 to TRBJ1-4; no clear D. This CDR3 is 12 amino acids long. Trimming shortened V by 1 base and J by 8 bases, and 5 bases separated the two germline ends. Looked up from germline, CDR1 is SGHVS and CDR2 is FQNEAQ. The CDR3 DNA follows: TGTGCCAGCAGCTTAGAAGGCGAAAAACTGTTTTTT. It yields the protein CASSLEGEKLFF.

This clonotype has a handful of counts. CDR3 in amino acids: CASSGGNEGTQYF. The CDR3 nucleotides read TGTGCCAGCAGTGGCGGGAATGAGGGGACCCAGTACTTC. The chain combines TRBV2 with TRBJ2-5; possible D gene TRBD2, 6 bases. Trimming took off 4 bases at V and 7 bases at J, with 13 bases between the two ends. The CDR3 contains 13 residues. CDR1 and CDR2 (germline): SNHLY, FYNNEI.

This chain links TRBV19 with TRBJ1-1; no firm D call. Trimming removed 6 bases at V and 3 bases at J, with 14 bases between. CDR1 and CDR2 from the germline V gene are LNHDA and SQIVND (reference sequence). The CDR3 is 14 amino acids. CDR3 residues: CASRPIGRDTEAFF. As DNA, the CDR3 is TGTGCCAGTAGGCCCATTGGTAGGGACACTGAAGCTTTCTTT. Looking up the rest from reference TRBV19 and TRBJ1-1 gives the full variable domain: DGGITQSPKYLFRKEGQNVTLSCEQNLNHDAMYWYRQDPGQGLRLIYYSQIVNDFQKGDIAEGYSVSREKKESFPLTVTSAQKNPTAFYLCASRPIGRDTEAFFGQGTRLTVV.

This clonotype turned up a few times. CDR3 DNA sequence: TGTGCCAGCAGCTTAGTGACAGCTACCCAAGAGACCCAGTACTTC. Residues: CASSLVTATQETQYF. The chain combines TRBV7-2 with TRBJ2-5, with a tentative D call TRBD1 (5 bases). CDR1 and CDR2 from the germline V gene are SGHTA and FQGNSA. With 1 base removed from V and 1 base from J, the gap between germline ends came to 10 bases. This CDR3 spans 15 amino acids.

V is TRBV7-2 and J is TRBJ1-5; D remains ambiguous. The germline V and J ends were trimmed by 1 base and 1 base, with 8 bases remaining between them. The CDR3 contains 15 residues. The germline V gene has CDR1 SGHTA and CDR2 FQGNSA. The CDR3, as DNA: TGTGCCAGCAGCTTAGACGGGCTGAGCAATCAGCCCCAGCATTTT. This encodes CASSLDGLSNQPQHF.

The chain recombines TRBV7-2 with TRBJ1-5, with D unresolved. The V end was cut by 6 bases, the J end by 1 base, with 7 bases between. This CDR3 comprises 13 residues. Per germline, CDR1 SGHTA and CDR2 FQGNSA. The CDR3 is CASRLSSNQPQHF. DNA of the CDR3: TGTGCCAGCAGGTTAAGCAGCAATCAGCCCCAGCATTTT.

This clonotype was observed a few times. This chain connects TRBV5-1 to TRBJ2-5; 7 nucleotides agree with TRBD2. Germline V lookup: CDR1 SGHRS, CDR2 YFSETQ. The junction had 10 bases not matched to a gene; V was cut back by 7 bases and J by 1 base. The CDR3 sequence is 15 residues long. CDR3 bases: TGCGCCAGCCACGGGGGGTCTAGCGTCCAAGAGACCCAGTACTTC. This encodes CASHGGSSVQETQYF.

The chain carries TRBV19 and TRBJ1-1; no firm D call. Germline values: CDR1 LNHDA, CDR2 SQIVND (reference sequence). The CDR3 loop spans 17 amino acids. Trimming pared 0 bases from V and 4 bases from J, leaving 18 bases between. The CDR3, as DNA: TGTGCCAGTAGTATAGATCGCACAAAGAGTGGCGCCACTGAAGCTTTCTTT. Translating gives CASSIDRTKSGATEAFF.

The rearrangement uses TRBV7-3 and TRBJ2-3, with 8 bases identical to TRBD2. V trimming: 5 bases; J trimming: 6 bases; junction bases outside the gene matches: 16. The length of the CDR3 is 17 residues. Germline V lookup: CDR1 SGHTA, CDR2 FQGTGA. This CDR3 is CASSHSVSGGAPDTQYF. The CDR3 DNA reads as TGTGCCAGCAGCCATTCGGTATCCGGGGGGGCGCCGGATACGCAGTATTTT. The whole variable domain, remainder taken from reference TRBV7-3 and TRBJ2-3, is GAGVSQTPSNKVTEKGKYVELRCDPISGHTALYWYRQSLGQGPEFLIYFQGTGAADDSGLPNDRFFAVRPEGSVSTLKIQRTERGDSAVYLCASSHSVSGGAPDTQYFGPGTRLTVL.

There are many counts of this clonotype. The genes are TRBV13 and TRBJ2-5; the match to TRBD1 covers 10 bases. J gave up 5 bases and V 6 bases, and 15 bases lay outside the gene matches. CDR3 size: 17 residues. Germline V gene lookup returns CDR1 PRHDT and CDR2 FYEKMQ (reference sequence). The CDR3 DNA reads TGTGCCAGCAGTGAATTTCTCGGGACAGGGGTAGTGGAGACCCAGTACTTC. It encodes CASSEFLGTGVVETQYF.

The V gene is TRBV14, the J gene TRBJ2-1, with 8 bases lining up with TRBD1. The V and J ends lost 2 bases and 7 bases, in that order; junction bases with no gene match: 4. There are 14 residues in the CDR3. CDR1 SGHDN and CDR2 FVKESK come from the germline V gene. CDR3 DNA: TGTGCCAGCAGCCAACAGGGGGCGAGTAATGAGCAGTTCTTC. Translating it yields CASSQQGASNEQFF. The variable domain in full, completed from reference TRBV14 and TRBJ2-1, reads EAGVTQFPSHSVIEKGQTVTLRCDPISGHDNLYWYRRVMGKEIKFLLHFVKESKQDESGMPNNRFLAERTGGTYSTLKVQPAELEDSGVYFCASSQQGASNEQFFGPGTRLTVL.

V is TRBV25-1 and J is TRBJ1-6, with 7 bases that match TRBD1. Germline V gene sequence: CDR1 MGHDK, CDR2 SYGVNS. The CDR3 sequence is 14 residues long. V was clipped by 5 bases and J by 9 bases; unmatched bases: 7. The CDR3 loop is CASSNRQGGSPLHF. The CDR3 bases are TGTGCCAGCAGTAACCGACAGGGAGGTTCACCCCTCCACTTT.